This TCR beta chain was identified during a study of blood T cell repertoires in COVID-19. Overall study context: There were acute and convalescent COVID-19 samples, and they came from the United States, Italy and Spain. T cells, B-cell-depleted T cells, or PBMCs provided the cDNA or gDNA that served as material.

In the original workflow: Amplification with reference gene primers provided the estimates of nucleated cell counts. Data came from immunoSEQ multiplex PCR; TCRdb stores just in-frame clones and leaves some out. The V and J calls and clone size were taken over from that table, and D and trimming were inferred from the DNA. The sample yields some 83,000 clones, around 86% seen once. This clone was recorded once. Trimming cost V 0 bases and J 3 bases, with 7 bases left between them. The CDR3 extends over 13 amino acids. CDR1 is SGDLS and CDR2 is YYNGEE in the germline V gene. Material for sequencing was peripheral blood. The chain combines TRBV9 with TRBJ2-7; TRBD1 is a possible D gene (6 bases). The TCR was taken from a man aged 45-65 years with active COVID-19. The CDR3 bases are TGTGCCAGCAGCGTAGGACAGGTCTACGAGCAGTACTTC. This codes for CASSVGQVYEQYF.